What follows are 4 T cell receptor beta chains derived from one specimen sequenced in a study of brain T cells in children with intractable seizures. Documented time point: blood from clinic visit 5 months post-surgery; TSC patient then seizure free. Generated by immunoSEQ multiplex PCR, the TCRdb table keeps only in-frame clones and is missing some. The data contain a few hundred thousand clones, over 90% of them seen just once; the ten biggest clones take up around 5%. This specimen consisted of peripheral blood, obtained roughly 5 months after surgery. These receptors originate from a boy less than two years old with tuberous sclerosis and intractable seizures.

J is TRBJ2-2 and V is TRBV7-6, with TRBD2 identical over 13 bases. Per germline, CDR1 SGHVS and CDR2 FNYEAQ. After removal of 4 bases from V and 6 bases from J, the junction contained 8 bases not matched to a gene. This CDR3 is 17 amino acids long. CDR3 sequence: CASSSRLAGGRPGELFF. As DNA, the CDR3 is TGTGCCAGCAGCTCCCGACTAGCGGGAGGAAGGCCCGGGGAGCTGTTTTTT.

The J gene is TRBJ1-3, the V gene TRBV30; D may be TRBD1 (6 bases). The CDR3 runs 14 residues. V gave up 3 bases and J gave up 0 bases, with 9 bases separating them. From germline, CDR1 is GTSNPN and CDR2 SVGIG (reference sequence). CDR3 region: CAWRDSNSGNTIYF. The CDR3 nucleotides read TGTGCCTGGAGGGACAGCAACTCTGGAAACACCATATATTTT.

J is TRBJ2-5 and V is TRBV19, with TRBD1 matching 10 bases. The germline CDR1 and CDR2 sequences are LNHDA and SQIVND (reference sequence). The V segment lost 3 bases and the J segment 4 bases; nucleotides outside the gene matches: 5. The CDR3 extends over 15 amino acids. CDR3 DNA sequence: TGTGCCAGTAGTATCCAAGGACAGGGGGGAGAGACCCAGTACTTC. Residues: CASSIQGQGGETQYF.

This chain connects TRBV7-2 to TRBJ2-7; 7 nucleotides agree with TRBD2. This CDR3 is built from 19 residues. The junction had 18 bases not matched to a gene; V was cut back by 2 bases and J by 2 bases. Germline CDR1 reads SGHTA; CDR2 reads FQGNSA. CDR3 DNA: TGTGCCAGCAGCTTAATTTTCGGAGGGTCGCGGGGGTTACCCTACGAGCAGTACTTC. Its translation: CASSLIFGGSRGLPYEQYF. Supplemented by reference TRBV7-2 and TRBJ2-7, the full variable domain reads GAGVSQSPSNKVTEKGKDVELRCDPISGHTALYWYRQSLGQGLEFLIYFQGNSAPDKSGLPSDRFSAERTGGSVSTLTIQRTQQEDSAVYLCASSLIFGGSRGLPYEQYFGPGTRLTVT.